The rows below give T cell receptor beta chains drawn from one sample of a study of molecular identifiers for immune sequencing clone quantification. TCRdb reanalysed the PCR reads using MiXCR and keeps one entry per CDR3 protein. The repertoire holds over 550,000 distinct CDR3 sequences, approximately 24% seen once, with about 0.84% in the top ten. The sample comprised naive CD8+ T cells from blood, with Jurkat cell RNA spiked in. These receptors originate from a human donor in good health. Some libraries in this study had Jurkat cell RNA spiked in. CDR3s include the opening cysteine and the closing phenylalanine or tryptophan. The D gene is left open where the match is weak. The listing skips clone size in some rows; elsewhere it reads once, few, many or a size class.

length: 15
size: many
D: -
V: TRBV2
J: TRBJ2-3
CDR3: CASSAYPGAGPLQYF
DNA: TGTGCCAGCAGTGCTTACCCCGGGGCGGGCCCTTTGCAGTATTTT

length: 13
size: many
D: -
V: TRBV7-9
J: TRBJ2-3
CDR3: CASSSGLVNTQYF
DNA: TGTGCCAGCAGCTCCGGCCTGGTCAATACGCAGTATTTT

length: 16
size: few
D: -
V: TRBV27
J: TRBJ2-7
CDR3: CASSIRGAGAHYEQYF
DNA: TGTGCCAGCTCGATCCGGGGAGCGGGTGCTCACTACGAGCAGTACTTC

length: 14
size: -
D: -
V: TRBV4-1
J: TRBJ2-7
CDR3: CASSPPTSSYEQYF
DNA: TGCGCCAGCAGCCCCCCGACCAGCTCCTACGAGCAGTACTTC

length: 13
size: many
D: -
V: TRBV7-2
J: TRBJ2-5
CDR3: CASSLWEQETQYF
DNA: TGTGCCAGCAGCTTATGGGAACAAGAGACCCAGTACTTC

length: 13
size: -
D: -
V: TRBV5-6
J: TRBJ2-6
CDR3: CATFPGGANVLTF
DNA: TGTGCCACTTTTCCGGGTGGGGCCAACGTCCTGACTTTC

length: 16
size: -
D: -
V: TRBV12-3/TRBV12-4
J: TRBJ2-5
CDR3: CASSLEGPGVVETQYF
DNA: TGTGCCAGCAGTTTAGAGGGACCCGGAGTGGTGGAGACCCAGTACTTC

length: 13
size: -
D: -
V: TRBV2
J: TRBJ2-1
CDR3: CASFGTLHNEQFF
DNA: TGTGCCAGCTTCGGGACCCTGCACAATGAGCAGTTCTTC

length: 13
size: many
D: -
V: TRBV7-3
J: TRBJ2-1
CDR3: CASSPLESREQFF
DNA: TGTGCCAGCAGCCCTCTTGAATCCAGGGAGCAGTTCTTC

length: 11
size: -
D: -
V: TRBV7-8
J: TRBJ1-1
CDR3: CASTSGEGAFF
DNA: TGTGCCAGCACCTCAGGGGAGGGGGCTTTCTTT

length: 15
size: -
D: -
V: TRBV4-3
J: TRBJ2-5
CDR3: CARSQDIAHQEPQYF
DNA: TGCGCCCGCAGCCAAGATATAGCGCACCAAGAGCCCCAGTACTTC

length: 14
size: -
D: TRBD1
V: TRBV6-5
J: TRBJ1-2
CDR3: CASSCTGGVDGYTF
DNA: TGTGCCAGCAGTTGCACAGGGGGCGTAGATGGCTACACCTTC

length: 16
size: -
D: TRBD1
V: TRBV4-1
J: TRBJ2-7
CDR3: CASSPPGQGYSYEQYF
DNA: TGCGCCAGCAGCCCCCCGGGACAGGGGTACTCCTACGAGCAGTACTTC

length: 15
size: -
D: -
V: TRBV9
J: TRBJ1-1
CDR3: CASSVSGTLGTEAFF
DNA: TGTGCCAGCAGCGTCTCCGGGACCCTGGGCACTGAAGCTTTCTTT

length: 13
size: -
D: -
V: TRBV12-5
J: TRBJ1-1
CDR3: CASGPQDRTEAFF
DNA: TGTGCTAGTGGCCCCCAGGACAGAACTGAAGCTTTCTTT

length: 13
size: few
D: -
V: TRBV19
J: TRBJ1-1
CDR3: CASSTLSMTEAFF
DNA: TGTGCCAGTAGTACCCTCTCTATGACTGAAGCTTTCTTT

length: 16
size: many
D: -
V: TRBV4-1
J: TRBJ1-4
CDR3: CASSHIRRGSNEKLFF
DNA: TGCGCCAGCAGCCATATTAGAAGGGGGTCTAATGAAAAACTGTTTTTT

length: 14
size: many
D: TRBD2
V: TRBV6-5
J: TRBJ2-5
CDR3: CASSVAGGGETQYF
DNA: TGTGCCAGCAGTGTAGCGGGGGGGGGAGAGACCCAGTACTTC

length: 13
size: -
D: -
V: TRBV19
J: TRBJ2-1
CDR3: CASSMSPHNEQFF
DNA: TGTGCCAGTAGTATGAGCCCGCACAATGAGCAGTTCTTC

length: 16
size: -
D: TRBD1
V: TRBV7-2
J: TRBJ1-4
CDR3: CASSLGGQVFNEKLFF
DNA: TGTGCCAGCAGCTTAGGGGGACAGGTCTTTAATGAAAAACTGTTTTTT

length: 15
size: -
D: -
V: TRBV7-9
J: TRBJ2-7
CDR3: CASSTRDQGTYEQYF
DNA: TGTGCCAGCAGCACCCGGGATCAAGGAACCTACGAGCAGTACTTC

length: 16
size: few
D: -
V: TRBV6-5
J: TRBJ1-2
CDR3: CASSYENLTANYGYTF
DNA: TGTGCCAGCAGTTACGAAAATCTAACAGCTAACTATGGCTACACCTTC

length: 15
size: few
D: TRBD2
V: TRBV6-5
J: TRBJ2-3
CDR3: CASSLRTSGADTQYF
DNA: TGTGCCAGCAGTCTAAGGACTAGCGGGGCAGATACGCAGTATTTT

length: 15
size: -
D: TRBD1
V: TRBV9
J: TRBJ1-1
CDR3: CASSDSYRGRTEAFF
DNA: TGTGCCAGCAGCGACTCTTACAGGGGAAGGACTGAAGCTTTCTTT

length: 13
size: -
D: -
V: TRBV11-2
J: TRBJ2-2
CDR3: CATTGENTGELFF
DNA: TGTGCCACGACAGGCGAGAACACCGGGGAGCTGTTTTTT

length: 13
size: many
D: -
V: TRBV9
J: TRBJ2-3
CDR3: CASSVVSPDTQYF
DNA: TGTGCCAGCAGCGTAGTCAGCCCAGATACGCAGTATTTT

length: 17
size: many
D: -
V: TRBV28
J: TRBJ2-3
CDR3: CASSFRAELLHTDTQYF
DNA: TGTGCCAGCAGTTTTAGGGCGGAGTTGCTTCACACAGATACGCAGTATTTT

length: 14
size: few
D: -
V: TRBV28
J: TRBJ1-5
CDR3: CASRGVQGSQPQHF
DNA: TGTGCCAGCAGGGGGGTCCAGGGCAGTCAGCCCCAGCATTTT